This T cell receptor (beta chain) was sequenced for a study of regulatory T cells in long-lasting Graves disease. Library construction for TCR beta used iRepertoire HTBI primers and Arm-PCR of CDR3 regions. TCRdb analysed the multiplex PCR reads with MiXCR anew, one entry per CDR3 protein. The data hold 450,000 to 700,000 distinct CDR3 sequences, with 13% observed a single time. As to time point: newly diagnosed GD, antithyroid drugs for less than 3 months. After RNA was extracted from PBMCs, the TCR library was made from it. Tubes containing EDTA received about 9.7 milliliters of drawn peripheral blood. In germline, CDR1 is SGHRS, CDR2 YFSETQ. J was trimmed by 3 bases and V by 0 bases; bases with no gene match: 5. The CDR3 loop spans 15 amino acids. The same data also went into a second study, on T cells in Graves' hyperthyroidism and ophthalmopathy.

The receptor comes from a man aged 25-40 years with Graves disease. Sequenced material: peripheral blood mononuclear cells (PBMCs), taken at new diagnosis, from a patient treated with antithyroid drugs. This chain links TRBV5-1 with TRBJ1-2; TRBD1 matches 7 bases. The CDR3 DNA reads TGCGCCAGCAGCTTGGCCGGGACAGTGGACTATGGCTACACCTTC. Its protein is CASSLAGTVDYGYTF.